The entry below describes one T cell receptor (beta chain). What it recognizes is unknown. Just one base apart from a much larger clone, this may be a read error. In the same sample, other DNA sequences code for this CDR3. The sample belongs to a study of beta chain features in type 1 diabetes. About the study: Cell yields, age and gender were similar between patients and healthy donors. General study points: Patients' naive, central memory and Treg TCRB repertoires seemed closer to one another than those of healthy donors.

In total, each donor contributed a single heparinised blood draw that averaged about 120 mL. Once sorted, every population was more than 98% pure. The V and J ends lost 11 bases and 7 bases respectively, with 14 bases between them. CDR1 is ENHRY, CDR2 SYGVKD, per germline. CDR3 length equals 11 residues. Since all of the isolated RNA was reverse transcribed, expressed TCRB transcripts were what got sequenced. TCRdb's copy holds only in-frame clones and misses some; the assay was immunoSEQ multiplex PCR. Here the sample spans over 300,000 clones, around 8% being singletons. J is TRBJ1-1 and V is TRBV10-3; D is undetermined. This TCR came from a young woman in good health. The sequenced sample was central memory CD4+ T cells from blood. CDR3 residues: CASPGSGEAFF. DNA for the CDR3: TGTGCCTCCCCTGGGTCGGGTGAAGCTTTCTTT.